The text below deals with one T cell receptor beta chain. Its antigen remains unknown. This entry is derived from a study of vaccination and CD4 T cells after COVID-19. Study at large: The post-vaccine samples came a median 72 days after dose two (range 14 to 241).

Study-level findings and limits: SARS-CoV-2-reactive clonotype medians increased from roughly 21 to 40, not significantly.

TCRdb recomputed calls from the PCR reads with MiXCR, one row per CDR3 protein. The sample has just over 35,000 distinct CDR3 sequences; around 39% are singletons. As for time point: late sampling 161 to 241 days after vaccination in a few convalescent patients. Specimen: CD4+ T cells from blood, collected about 7 months after SARS-CoV-2 vaccination. The clonotype originates from a human donor who had recovered from COVID-19.

CDR3 protein: CASSLWNEQFF. Here the CDR3 DNA reads TGTGCCAGCAGCCTATGGAATGAGCAGTTCTTC. J is TRBJ2-1 and V is TRBV28; D gene ambiguous. This CDR3 has 11 amino acids. The germline V gene encodes CDR1 MDHEN and CDR2 SYDVKM. The ends were cut back, 6 bases at V and 7 bases at J, with 7 bases in the middle. The whole variable domain, filled in from reference TRBV28 and TRBJ2-1, reads DVKVTQSSRYLVKRTGEKVFLECVQDMDHENMFWYRQDPGLGLRLIYFSYDVKMKEKGDIPEGYSVSREKKERFSLILESASTNQTSMYLCASSLWNEQFFGPGTRLTVL.